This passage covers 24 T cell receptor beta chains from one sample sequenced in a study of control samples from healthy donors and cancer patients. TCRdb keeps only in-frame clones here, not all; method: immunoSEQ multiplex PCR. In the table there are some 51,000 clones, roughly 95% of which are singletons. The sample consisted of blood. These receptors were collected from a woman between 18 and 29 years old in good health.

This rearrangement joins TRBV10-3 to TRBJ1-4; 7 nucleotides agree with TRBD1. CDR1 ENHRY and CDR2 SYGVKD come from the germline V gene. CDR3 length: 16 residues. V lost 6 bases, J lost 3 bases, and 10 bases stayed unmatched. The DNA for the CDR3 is TGTGCCATCAGCGAGACCACAGGGGTGGCTAATGAAAAACTGTTTTTT. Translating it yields CAISETTGVANEKLFF.

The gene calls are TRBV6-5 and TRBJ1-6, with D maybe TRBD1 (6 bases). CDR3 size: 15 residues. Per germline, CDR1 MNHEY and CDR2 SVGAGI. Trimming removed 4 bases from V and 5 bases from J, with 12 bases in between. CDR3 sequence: CASSFGQRDNSPLHF. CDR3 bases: TGTGCCAGCAGTTTCGGACAGAGAGATAATTCACCCCTCCACTTT.

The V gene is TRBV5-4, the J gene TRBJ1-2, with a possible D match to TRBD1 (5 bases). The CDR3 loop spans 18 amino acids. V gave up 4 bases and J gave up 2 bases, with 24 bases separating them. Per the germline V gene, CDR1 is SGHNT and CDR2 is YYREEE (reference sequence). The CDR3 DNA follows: TGTGCCAGCAGCCGCTGGTGGGGGGAAAGACAGCTAAACTATGGCTACACCTTC. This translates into CASSRWWGERQLNYGYTF.

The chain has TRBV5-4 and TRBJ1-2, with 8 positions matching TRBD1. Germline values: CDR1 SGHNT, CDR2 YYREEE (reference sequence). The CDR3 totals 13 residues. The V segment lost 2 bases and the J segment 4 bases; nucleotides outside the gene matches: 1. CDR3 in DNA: TGTGCCAGCAGCTTCACAGGGGGCTATGGCTACACCTTC. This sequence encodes CASSFTGGYGYTF.

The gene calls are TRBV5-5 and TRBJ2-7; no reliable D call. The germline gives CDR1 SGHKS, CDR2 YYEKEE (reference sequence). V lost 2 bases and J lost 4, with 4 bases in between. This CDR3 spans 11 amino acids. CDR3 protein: CASSFEYEQYF. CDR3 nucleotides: TGTGCCAGCAGCTTCGAATACGAGCAGTACTTC. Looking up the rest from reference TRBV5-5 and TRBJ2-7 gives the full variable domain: DAGVTQSPTHLIKTRGQQVTLRCSPISGHKSVSWYQQVLGQGPQFIFQYYEKEERGRGNFPDRFSARQFPNYSSELNVNALLLGDSALYLCASSFEYEQYFGPGTRLTVT.

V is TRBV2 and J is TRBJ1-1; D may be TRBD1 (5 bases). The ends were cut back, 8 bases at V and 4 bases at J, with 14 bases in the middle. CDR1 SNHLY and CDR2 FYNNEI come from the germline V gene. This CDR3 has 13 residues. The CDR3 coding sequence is TGTGCCAGCGGCCCGGGGGAGGCCACTGAAGCTTTCTTT. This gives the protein CASGPGEATEAFF.

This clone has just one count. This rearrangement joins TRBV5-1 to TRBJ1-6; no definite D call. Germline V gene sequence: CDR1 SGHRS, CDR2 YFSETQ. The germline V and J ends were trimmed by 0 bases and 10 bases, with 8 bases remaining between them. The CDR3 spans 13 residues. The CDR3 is CASSLVALSPLHF. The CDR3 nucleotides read TGCGCCAGCAGCTTGGTGGCACTATCACCCCTCCACTTT. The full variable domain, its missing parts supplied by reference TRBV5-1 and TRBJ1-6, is KAGVTQTPRYLIKTRGQQVTLSCSPISGHRSVSWYQQTPGQGLQFLFEYFSETQRNKGNFPGRFSGRQFSNSRSEMNVSTLELGDSALYLCASSLVALSPLHFGNGTRLTVT.

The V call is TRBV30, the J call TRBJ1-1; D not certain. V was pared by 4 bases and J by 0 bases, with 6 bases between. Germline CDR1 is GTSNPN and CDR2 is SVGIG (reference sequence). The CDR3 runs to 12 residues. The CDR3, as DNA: TGTGCCTGGACCCGAATGAACACTGAAGCTTTCTTT. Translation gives CAWTRMNTEAFF. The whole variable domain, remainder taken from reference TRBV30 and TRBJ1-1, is SQTIHQWPATLVQPVGSPLSLECTVEGTSNPNLYWYRQAAGRGLQLLFYSVGIGQISSEVPQNLSASRPQDRQFILSSKKLLLSDSGFYLCAWTRMNTEAFFGQGTRLTVV.

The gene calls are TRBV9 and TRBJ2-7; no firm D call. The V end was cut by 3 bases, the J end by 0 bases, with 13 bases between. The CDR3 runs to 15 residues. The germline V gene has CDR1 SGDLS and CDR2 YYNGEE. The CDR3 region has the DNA TGTGCCAGCAGCGGGTCCCCAGCCTTCTCCTACGAGCAGTACTTC. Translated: CASSGSPAFSYEQYF.

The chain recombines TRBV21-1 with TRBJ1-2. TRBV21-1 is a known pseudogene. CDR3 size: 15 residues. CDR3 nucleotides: TGTGCCAGCAGCGGAAAGCGTAGCAGGAGTTATGGCTACACCTTC. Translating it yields CASSGKRSRSYGYTF.

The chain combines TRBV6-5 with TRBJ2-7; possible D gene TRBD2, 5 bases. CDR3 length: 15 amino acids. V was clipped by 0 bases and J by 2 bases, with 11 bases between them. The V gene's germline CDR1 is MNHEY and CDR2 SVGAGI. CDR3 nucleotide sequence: TGTGCCAGCAGTTACTCGAGAGGGAACCCCTACGAGCAGTACTTC. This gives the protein CASSYSRGNPYEQYF.

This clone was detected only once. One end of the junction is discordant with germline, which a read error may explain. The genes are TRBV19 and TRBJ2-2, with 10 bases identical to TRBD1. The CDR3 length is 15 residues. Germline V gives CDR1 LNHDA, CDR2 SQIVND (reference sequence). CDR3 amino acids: CASSLDRGHTGELFF. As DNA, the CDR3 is TGTGCCAGTAGTTTAGACAGGGGGCACACCGGGGAGCTGTTTTTT.

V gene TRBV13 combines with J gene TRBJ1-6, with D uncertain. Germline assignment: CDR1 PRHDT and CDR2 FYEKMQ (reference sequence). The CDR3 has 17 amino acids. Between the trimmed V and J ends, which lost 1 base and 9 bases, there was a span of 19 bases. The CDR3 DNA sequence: TGTGCCAGCAGCTTAGTGAATCCTGGCAGTTCTAGTTCACCCCTCCACTTT. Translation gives CASSLVNPGSSSSPLHF.

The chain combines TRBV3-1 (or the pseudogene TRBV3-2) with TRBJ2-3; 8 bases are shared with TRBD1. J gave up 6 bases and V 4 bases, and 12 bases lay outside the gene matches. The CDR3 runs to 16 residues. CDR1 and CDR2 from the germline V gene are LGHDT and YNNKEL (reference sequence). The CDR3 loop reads CASSPYQGAISDTQYF. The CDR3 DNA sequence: TGTGCCAGCAGCCCATATCAGGGGGCCATTTCGGATACGCAGTATTTT.

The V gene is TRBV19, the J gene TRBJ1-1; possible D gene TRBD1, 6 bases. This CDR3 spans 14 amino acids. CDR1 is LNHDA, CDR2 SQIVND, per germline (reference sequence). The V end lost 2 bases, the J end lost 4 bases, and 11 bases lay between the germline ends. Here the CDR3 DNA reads TGTGCCAGTAGTATATGGGGGGGCCTCACTGAAGCTTTCTTT. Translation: CASSIWGGLTEAFF.

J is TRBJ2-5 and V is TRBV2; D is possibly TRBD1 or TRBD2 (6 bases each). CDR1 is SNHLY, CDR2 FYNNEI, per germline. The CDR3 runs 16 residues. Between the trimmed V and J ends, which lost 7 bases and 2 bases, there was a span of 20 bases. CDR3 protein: CASMKSVGGPQETQYF. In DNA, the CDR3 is TGTGCCAGCATGAAAAGCGTCGGGGGCCCTCAAGAGACCCAGTACTTC.

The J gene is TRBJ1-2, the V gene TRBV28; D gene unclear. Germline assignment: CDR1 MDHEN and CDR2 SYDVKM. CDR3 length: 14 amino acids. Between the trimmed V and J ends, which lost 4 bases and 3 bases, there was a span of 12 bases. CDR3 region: CASSSGSHDYGYTF. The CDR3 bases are TGTGCCAGCAGTTCCGGATCCCATGACTATGGCTACACCTTC.

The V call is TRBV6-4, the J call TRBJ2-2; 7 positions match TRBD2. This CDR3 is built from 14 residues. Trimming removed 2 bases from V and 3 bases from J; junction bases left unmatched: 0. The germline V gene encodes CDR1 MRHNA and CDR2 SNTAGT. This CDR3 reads CASSDRGDTGELFF. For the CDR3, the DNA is TGTGCCAGCAGTGACCGGGGGGACACCGGGGAGCTGTTTTTT.

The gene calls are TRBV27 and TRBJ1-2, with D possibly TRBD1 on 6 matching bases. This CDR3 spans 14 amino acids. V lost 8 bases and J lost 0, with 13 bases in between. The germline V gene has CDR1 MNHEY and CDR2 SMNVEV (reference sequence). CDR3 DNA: TGTGCCAGCTCAGGGGCCCGAGCTAACTATGGCTACACCTTC. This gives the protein CASSGARANYGYTF.

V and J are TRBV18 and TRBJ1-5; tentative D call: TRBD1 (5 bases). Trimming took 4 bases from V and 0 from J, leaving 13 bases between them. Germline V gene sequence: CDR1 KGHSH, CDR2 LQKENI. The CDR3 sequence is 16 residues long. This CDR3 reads CASSLTVGVSNQPQHF. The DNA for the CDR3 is TGTGCCAGCTCACTGACAGTCGGGGTTAGCAATCAGCCCCAGCATTTT.

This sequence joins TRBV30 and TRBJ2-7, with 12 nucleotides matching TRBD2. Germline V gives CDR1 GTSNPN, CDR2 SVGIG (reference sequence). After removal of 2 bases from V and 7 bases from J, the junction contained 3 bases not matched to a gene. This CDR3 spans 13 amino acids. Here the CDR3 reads CAWSLAGGPEQYF. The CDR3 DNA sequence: TGTGCCTGGAGTCTAGCGGGGGGGCCGGAGCAGTACTTC.

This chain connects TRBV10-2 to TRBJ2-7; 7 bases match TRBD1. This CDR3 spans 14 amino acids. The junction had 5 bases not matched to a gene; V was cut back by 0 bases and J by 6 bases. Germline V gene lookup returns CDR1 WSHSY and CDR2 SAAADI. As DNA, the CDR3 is TGCGCCAGCAGTGAGTCGAGACAGGGCCGCGAGCAGTACTTC. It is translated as CASSESRQGREQYF.

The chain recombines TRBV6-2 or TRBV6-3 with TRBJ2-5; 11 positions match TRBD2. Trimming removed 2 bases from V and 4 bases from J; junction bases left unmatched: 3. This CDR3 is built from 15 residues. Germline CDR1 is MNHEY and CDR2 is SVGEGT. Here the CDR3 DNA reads TGTGCCAGCAGTTACAGTAGCGGGGGGGTAGAGACCCAGTACTTC. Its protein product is CASSYSSGGVETQYF.

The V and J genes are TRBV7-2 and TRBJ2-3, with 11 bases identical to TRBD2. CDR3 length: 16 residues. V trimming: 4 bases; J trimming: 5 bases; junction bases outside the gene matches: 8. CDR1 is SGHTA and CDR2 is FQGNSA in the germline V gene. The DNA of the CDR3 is TGTGCCAGCAGCTCGCCACTAGCGGGGGAGAGAGATACGCAGTATTTT. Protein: CASSSPLAGERDTQYF.